The 29 T cell receptor beta chains reported below all come from one sample, sequenced in a study of blood T cell repertoires in COVID-19. Produced via immunoSEQ multiplex PCR; TCRdb's table is partial and in-frame only. The table includes approximately 270,000 clones, about nine tenths detected once. Sequences were obtained from peripheral blood. All receptors come from a man between 50 and 59 years old with acute or convalescent COVID-19.

The J gene is TRBJ1-1, the V gene TRBV2, with D tentatively TRBD1 (5 bases). The CDR3 consists of 13 residues. Trimming shortened V by 6 bases and J by 4 bases, and 12 bases separated the two germline ends. The germline V gene has CDR1 SNHLY and CDR2 FYNNEI. The CDR3 sequence is CASRMGGGTEAFF. The CDR3 nucleotides read TGTGCCAGCAGGATGGGGGGGGGCACTGAAGCTTTCTTT.

This sequence joins TRBV6-5 and TRBJ1-2; 7 bases are shared with TRBD1. Germline V gene sequence: CDR1 MNHEY, CDR2 SVGAGI. V was clipped by 7 bases and J by 7 bases; unmatched bases: 9. The CDR3 loop spans 13 amino acids. The CDR3: CASNEQGRPGYTF. CDR3 nucleotides: TGTGCCAGCAACGAACAGGGGCGGCCTGGCTACACCTTC.

The chain links TRBV30 to TRBJ1-2; 7 bases agree with TRBD1. CDR3 size: 13 residues. Germline V lookup: CDR1 GTSNPN, CDR2 SVGIG (reference sequence). With V trimmed by 5 bases and J by 2 bases, 5 bases remained unmatched. The CDR3 is CAWEPGQNYGYTF. The CDR3 DNA reads TGTGCCTGGGAACCGGGACAGAACTATGGCTACACCTTC.

This clone was found a few times. The V and J genes are TRBV5-1 and TRBJ1-4; no clear D. The CDR3 length is 15 residues. The V gene lost 0 bases and the J gene lost 6 bases, with 12 bases spanning the gap. CDR1 SGHRS and CDR2 YFSETQ come from the germline V gene. The CDR3 DNA is TGCGCCAGCAGCTTGGCGTCCGATGCGTATGAAAAACTGTTTTTT. Its protein is CASSLASDAYEKLFF.

This clone was seen only once. The rearrangement joins TRBV5-8 to TRBJ2-7; 9 bases are a match to TRBD1. The CDR3 runs 16 residues. Unmatched junction bases numbered 6, after V lost 0 bases and J lost 2 bases. Germline lookup yields CDR1 SGHTS and CDR2 YDEGEE. The CDR3 here is CASSLDGTGRAYEQYF. DNA of the CDR3: TGTGCCAGCAGCTTGGATGGGACAGGGAGAGCCTACGAGCAGTACTTC.

This sequence joins TRBV3-1 (or the pseudogene TRBV3-2) and TRBJ2-7; no clear D. V dropped 6 bases and J dropped 5 bases, with 8 bases sitting between them. This CDR3 spans 11 amino acids. Germline CDR1 reads LGHDT; CDR2 reads YNNKEL (reference sequence). The CDR3 DNA follows: TGTGCCAGCAGTGCCGCGGACGAGCAGTACTTC. Its translation is CASSAADEQYF.

V gene TRBV5-4 combines with J gene TRBJ2-6; the match to TRBD1 covers 8 bases. CDR1 is SGHNT, CDR2 YYREEE, per germline (reference sequence). Trimming at V came to 0 bases and at J to 0 bases, leaving 11 bases not matched to a gene. The CDR3 has 20 amino acids. This CDR3 reads CASSLAFRGQVSSGANVLTF. Written as DNA, the CDR3 is TGTGCCAGCAGCTTGGCCTTTCGGGGACAGGTTTCCTCTGGGGCCAACGTCCTGACTTTC.

CDR3 loop: CASSLGTGWDEKLFF. The CDR3 nucleotides read TGTGCCAGCAGCTTGGGGACAGGGTGGGATGAAAAACTGTTTTTT. The chain uses TRBV11-2 and TRBJ1-4, with 9 bases matching TRBD1. The CDR3 is 15 amino acids. The germline gives CDR1 SGHAT, CDR2 FQNNGV. The V gene end was trimmed by 3 bases and the J gene end by 6 bases; junction bases not matched to a gene: 5. Full variable domain (outside the CDR3, taken from reference TRBV11-2 and TRBJ1-4): EAGVAQSPRYKIIEKRQSVAFWCNPISGHATLYWYQQILGQGPKLLIQFQNNGVVDDSQLPKDRFSAERLKGVDSTLKIQPAKLEDSAVYLCASSLGTGWDEKLFFGSGTQLSVL.

J is TRBJ2-7 and V is TRBV5-6, with 9 bases that match TRBD1. Germline CDR1 SGHDT, CDR2 YYEEEE. V dropped 3 bases and J dropped 1; count of bases not matched to a gene: 8. The CDR3 runs to 16 residues. The CDR3, as DNA: TGTGCCAGCAGCTGGGAGGGACAGGGCATATCCTACGAGCAGTACTTC. It translates to CASSWEGQGISYEQYF.

The J gene is TRBJ1-4, the V gene TRBV29-1; 7 bases line up with TRBD1. The CDR3 is 13 amino acids. The germline V gene has CDR1 SQVTM and CDR2 ANQGSEA. The J segment lost 4 bases and the V segment lost 6 bases, leaving 5 bases of the junction unmatched. This CDR3 is CSVPGTDNEKLFF. The CDR3 DNA reads TGCAGCGTCCCCGGGACAGATAATGAAAAACTGTTTTTT.

The chain recombines TRBV13 with TRBJ2-7, with D possibly TRBD1 on 6 matching bases. Trimming removed 5 bases at V and 3 bases at J, with 11 bases between. Per germline, CDR1 PRHDT and CDR2 FYEKMQ (reference sequence). CDR3 length equals 13 residues. CDR3 coding DNA: TGTGCCAGCAGCCCGACAGGTGACTACGAGCAGTACTTC. Translated: CASSPTGDYEQYF.

The J gene is TRBJ2-3, the V gene TRBV12-3 or TRBV12-4; D gene ambiguous. The CDR3 has 13 residues. The germline V and J ends were trimmed by 2 bases and 1 base, with 4 bases remaining between them. CDR3 DNA: TGTGCCAGCAGTTTACAGGGCACAGATACGCAGTATTTT. It yields the protein CASSLQGTDTQYF.

The rearrangement joins TRBV29-1 to TRBJ1-1, with TRBD1 as a possible D gene (6 bases). V dropped 8 bases and J dropped 5 bases, with 18 bases sitting between them. Per germline, CDR1 SQVTM and CDR2 ANQGSEA. CDR3 length: 13 residues. As DNA, the CDR3 is TGCAGCTCGACCGGACAGTACTCGACTGAAGCTTTCTTT. Its protein is CSSTGQYSTEAFF. The whole variable domain, filled in from reference TRBV29-1 and TRBJ1-1, reads SAVISQKPSRDICQRGTSLTIQCQVDSQVTMMFWYRQQPGQSLTLIATANQGSEATYESGFVIDKFPISRPNLTFSTLTVSNMSPEDSSIYLCSSTGQYSTEAFFGQGTRLTVV.

The rearrangement links TRBV7-8 to TRBJ2-2, with a possible D match to TRBD1 (6 bases). Germline V lookup: CDR1 SGHVS, CDR2 FQNEAQ. V lost 0 bases and J lost 3, with 17 bases in between. This CDR3 spans 18 amino acids. CDR3 bases: TGTGCCAGCAGCTTAGCGGACAGCCAAACCTCTGACACCGGGGAGCTGTTTTTT. Amino acid sequence: CASSLADSQTSDTGELFF.

In its sample, this clone was seen once. The junction differs from germline at one of its ends, possibly a read error. This rearrangement joins TRBV4-1 to TRBJ1-1; maybe TRBD1 (5 bases). Germline V gene sequence: CDR1 MGHRA, CDR2 YSYEKL. This CDR3 has 13 residues. The CDR3 nucleotides read TGCGCCAGCAGCCAAGATCAGAGCGCGGGACCGATCTTT. Translation gives CASSQDQSAGPIF.

This chain joins TRBV10-2 and TRBJ1-2; D possibly corresponds to TRBD1 (5 bases). The germline V and J ends were trimmed by 0 bases and 3 bases, with 20 bases remaining between them. CDR3 length: 18 residues. Germline CDR1 reads WSHSY; CDR2 reads SAAADI. This CDR3 reads CASSESLFSLTDYYGYTF. The CDR3 DNA reads TGCGCCAGCAGTGAGTCTTTGTTCTCCTTGACAGACTACTATGGCTACACCTTC.

The genes are TRBV3-1 (or the pseudogene TRBV3-2) and TRBJ1-2; tentatively, D is TRBD1 (5 bases). The CDR3 is 16 residues long. Germline CDR1 LGHDT, CDR2 YNNKEL (reference sequence). V lost 1 base and J lost 3, with 15 bases in between. In DNA form, the CDR3 reads TGTGCCAGCAGCCAAGCTGGGACTGCGGTACACTATGGCTACACCTTC. It translates to CASSQAGTAVHYGYTF.

This chain uses TRBV9 with TRBJ2-2; 8 positions match TRBD2. This CDR3 region has 18 residues. Germline assignment: CDR1 SGDLS and CDR2 YYNGEE. J lost 0 bases, V lost 0 bases, and 7 bases had no gene match. The CDR3 region is CASSVAGTRLANTGELFF. CDR3 bases: TGTGCCAGCAGCGTAGCCGGGACTAGACTGGCGAACACCGGGGAGCTGTTTTTT.

The V call is TRBV7-9, the J call TRBJ2-3, with 12 nucleotides matching TRBD2. With 5 bases clipped from V and 4 bases from J, the junction kept 7 bases outside the gene matches. Germline lookup yields CDR1 SEHNR and CDR2 FQNEAQ (reference sequence). The CDR3 is made up of 16 amino acids. CDR3 protein: CASSTQRTSGADTQYF. The CDR3 DNA reads TGTGCCAGCAGCACCCAGCGGACTAGCGGGGCAGATACGCAGTATTTT.

The rearrangement links TRBV29-1 to TRBJ1-6; 8 bases map to TRBD1. The germline V gene encodes CDR1 SQVTM and CDR2 ANQGSEA. Losses at the gene ends were 7 bases for V and 4 bases for J; bases not matched to a gene: 3. This CDR3 is 13 amino acids long. The CDR3: CSAGQGYNSPLHF. Here the CDR3 DNA reads TGCAGCGCCGGACAGGGATATAATTCACCCCTCCACTTT.

The chain links TRBV24-1 to TRBJ2-3, with unresolved D. The CDR3 has 12 residues. Germline V CDR1 and CDR2: KGHDR, SFDVKD. Trimming removed 9 bases from V and 5 bases from J, with 11 bases in between. CDR3: CATRSDGDTQYF. The CDR3 DNA sequence: TGTGCCACCCGTTCAGATGGAGATACGCAGTATTTT.

The chain has TRBV4-1 and TRBJ2-2; 9 bases fit TRBD2. There are 17 residues in the CDR3. Looked up from germline, CDR1 is MGHRA and CDR2 is YSYEKL. J gave up 4 bases and V 0 bases, and 6 bases lay outside the gene matches. The CDR3 DNA reads TGCGCCAGCAGCCAAGAACCTAGCGGGGTGTCCACCGGGGAGCTGTTTTTT. Amino acid sequence: CASSQEPSGVSTGELFF.

The chain combines TRBV6-5 with TRBJ2-1; D unclear. Germline V gene data show CDR1 as MNHEY and CDR2 as SVGAGI. The V end was cut by 4 bases, the J end by 0 bases, with 13 bases between. There are 16 residues in the CDR3. The CDR3 sequence is CASSSFSGSSYNEQFF. The CDR3 DNA follows: TGTGCCAGCAGTTCTTTCTCCGGGTCCTCCTACAATGAGCAGTTCTTC.

The chain joins TRBV30 to TRBJ1-2; maybe TRBD1 (5 bases). The CDR3 totals 14 residues. Germline values: CDR1 GTSNPN, CDR2 SVGIG (reference sequence). The germline V and J ends were trimmed by 5 bases and 6 bases, with 19 bases remaining between them. CDR3 DNA sequence: TGTGCCTGGGATTTCGTGGGGCAGGGCCATGGCTACACCTTC. This gives the protein CAWDFVGQGHGYTF.

This sequence joins TRBV19 and TRBJ2-3, with TRBD2 identical over 8 bases. Germline-derived CDR1 and CDR2 are LNHDA and SQIVND (reference sequence). J was trimmed by 4 bases and V by 4 bases; bases with no gene match: 4. The CDR3 contains 14 residues. DNA of the CDR3: TGTGCCAGTAGTAGGAGCGGGGGTGCAGATACGCAGTATTTT. This codes for CASSRSGGADTQYF. Together with reference TRBV19 and TRBJ2-3, the CDR3 gives the full variable domain: DGGITQSPKYLFRKEGQNVTLSCEQNLNHDAMYWYRQDPGQGLRLIYYSQIVNDFQKGDIAEGYSVSREKKESFPLTVTSAQKNPTAFYLCASSRSGGADTQYFGPGTRLTVL.

This sequence joins TRBV6-6 and TRBJ1-4; TRBD1 matches at 9 bases. This CDR3 is 15 amino acids long. In germline, CDR1 is MNHNY, CDR2 SVGAGI (reference sequence). Trimming at V came to 0 bases and at J to 8 bases, leaving 4 bases not matched to a gene. The CDR3 region is CASSYSGDRAEKLFF. Written as DNA, the CDR3 is TGTGCCAGCAGTTACTCGGGGGACAGGGCAGAAAAACTGTTTTTT.

The CDR3 sequence: CASSLHGSSYNEQFF. DNA of the CDR3: TGTGCCAGCAGCTTACACGGGAGCTCCTACAATGAGCAGTTCTTC. J is TRBJ2-1 and V is TRBV11-3, with a tentative D call TRBD2 (6 bases). Trimming stripped 2 bases from V and 0 bases from J, with 8 bases between. The CDR3 runs 15 residues. Looked up from germline, CDR1 is SGHNT and CDR2 is YENEEA.

This rearrangement joins TRBV5-1 to TRBJ1-1; 9 bases fit TRBD1. The CDR3 has 15 amino acids. The ends lost 3 bases at V and 7 bases at J; junction bases unmatched: 10. Germline V gives CDR1 SGHRS, CDR2 YFSETQ. CDR3 protein: CASSSRTGDDSEAFF. CDR3 nucleotides: TGCGCCAGCAGCTCCCGGACAGGGGATGATAGTGAAGCTTTCTTT.

The chain employs TRBV5-6 and TRBJ2-1; 9 nucleotides agree with TRBD1. The length of the CDR3 is 14 residues. The V gene's germline CDR1 is SGHDT and CDR2 YYEEEE. The junction had 6 bases not matched to a gene; V was cut back by 7 bases and J by 4 bases. The CDR3 DNA reads TGTGCCAGCGAAGGGACAGGGCCGTACAATGAGCAGTTCTTC. Amino acid sequence: CASEGTGPYNEQFF.